This TCR beta chain was obtained from a study of T cell changes during pregnancy in multiple sclerosis (dated by TCRdb to the late 2010s). Background for the entire study: In women with multiple sclerosis, the researchers looked at how the T cell repertoire shifted as pregnancy progressed.

Per the germline V gene, SGDLS is the CDR1 and YYNGEE is the CDR2. Trimming removed 2 bases from V and 5 bases from J, leaving 13 bases between the germline ends. From the cysteine up to the phenylalanine, the CDR3 has a length of 15 residues. CDR3 DNA only is kept here, 45 bases in frame from base 1. Receptors were amplified or captured by the immunoSEQ multiplex PCR assay. TCRdb carries this immuneACCESS record with in-frame sequences only. Its versions omit some clonotypes, under half of them owing to an unresolved V gene in the studies checked, with the rest unexplained. For this sample the table gives 40,000 to 50,000 clones, of which 90% to 95% were detected only once. The ten most abundant clones make up around 9.6% of the sample. Points on this clone: What antigen it recognizes has not been identified. Base qualities are not at hand, and no much larger clone is one base apart.

The clonotype was recovered from a female donor with multiple sclerosis, enrolled in a pregnancy study. Sample: CD8+ T cells from peripheral blood mononuclear cells, taken after pregnancy. The chain is assembled from TRBV9 and TRBJ2-2; TRBD1 is a possible D gene, resting on 7 matching bases. CDR3 protein: CASSVGSGGTGELFF. Here is the DNA: TGTGCCAGCAGCGTCGGCTCAGGGGGGACCGGGGAGCTGTTTTTT.